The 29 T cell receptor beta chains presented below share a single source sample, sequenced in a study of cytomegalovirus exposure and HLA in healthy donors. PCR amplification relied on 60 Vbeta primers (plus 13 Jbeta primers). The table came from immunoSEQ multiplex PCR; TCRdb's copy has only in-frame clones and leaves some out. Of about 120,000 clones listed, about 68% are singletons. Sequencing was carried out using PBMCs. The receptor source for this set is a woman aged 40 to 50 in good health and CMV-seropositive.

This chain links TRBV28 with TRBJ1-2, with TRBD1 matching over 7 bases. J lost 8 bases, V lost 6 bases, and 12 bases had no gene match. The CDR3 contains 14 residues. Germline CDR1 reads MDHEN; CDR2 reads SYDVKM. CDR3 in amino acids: CASSPRTGRGGYTF. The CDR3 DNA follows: TGTGCCAGCAGCCCCAGGACAGGCAGGGGGGGCTACACCTTC.

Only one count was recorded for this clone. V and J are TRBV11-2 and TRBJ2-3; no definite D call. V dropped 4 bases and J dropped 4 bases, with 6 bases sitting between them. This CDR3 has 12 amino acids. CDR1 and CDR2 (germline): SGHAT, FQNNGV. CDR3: CASSSRPDTQYF. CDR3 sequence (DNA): TGTGCCAGCAGCTCCAGGCCAGATACGCAGTATTTT.

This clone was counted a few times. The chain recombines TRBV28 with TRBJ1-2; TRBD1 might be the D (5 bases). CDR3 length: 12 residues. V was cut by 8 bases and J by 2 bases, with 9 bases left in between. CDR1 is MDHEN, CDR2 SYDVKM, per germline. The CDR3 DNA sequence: TGTGCCAGCGAGACAGAGAACTATGGCTACACCTTC. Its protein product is CASETENYGYTF.

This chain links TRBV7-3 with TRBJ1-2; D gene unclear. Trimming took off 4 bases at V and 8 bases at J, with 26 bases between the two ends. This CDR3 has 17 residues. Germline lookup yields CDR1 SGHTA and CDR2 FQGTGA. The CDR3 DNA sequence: TGTGCCAGCAGCTCACAGCCCGGACTAGCGGGAGTAGAAGGCTACACCTTC. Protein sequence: CASSSQPGLAGVEGYTF.

The DNA of the CDR3 is TGTGCCAGCAGCTCCGGGACAGGGTTCGAGCAGTACTTC. It specifies CASSSGTGFEQYF. The rearrangement uses TRBV5-4 and TRBJ2-7; 9 bases line up with TRBD1. The J segment lost 6 bases and the V segment lost 3 bases, leaving 4 bases of the junction unmatched. Germline-derived CDR1 and CDR2 are SGHNT and YYREEE (reference sequence). This CDR3 contains 13 residues.

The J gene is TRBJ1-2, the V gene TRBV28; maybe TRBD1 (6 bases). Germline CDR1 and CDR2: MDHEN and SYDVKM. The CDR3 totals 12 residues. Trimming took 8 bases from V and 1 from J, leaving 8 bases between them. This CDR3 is CASAGVNYGYTF. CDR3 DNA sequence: TGTGCCAGCGCAGGGGTTAACTATGGCTACACCTTC.

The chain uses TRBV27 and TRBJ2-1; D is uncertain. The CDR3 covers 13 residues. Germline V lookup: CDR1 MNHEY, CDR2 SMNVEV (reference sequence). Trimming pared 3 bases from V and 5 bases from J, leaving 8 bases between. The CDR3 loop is CASSLRSDNEQFF. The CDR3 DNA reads TGTGCCAGCAGTTTGAGGTCAGACAATGAGCAGTTCTTC.

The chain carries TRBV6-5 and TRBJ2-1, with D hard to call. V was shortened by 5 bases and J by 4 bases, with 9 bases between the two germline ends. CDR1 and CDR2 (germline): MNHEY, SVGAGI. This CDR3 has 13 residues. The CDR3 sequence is CASSLKRYNEQFF. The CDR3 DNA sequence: TGTGCCAGCAGTCTCAAGAGATACAATGAGCAGTTCTTC.

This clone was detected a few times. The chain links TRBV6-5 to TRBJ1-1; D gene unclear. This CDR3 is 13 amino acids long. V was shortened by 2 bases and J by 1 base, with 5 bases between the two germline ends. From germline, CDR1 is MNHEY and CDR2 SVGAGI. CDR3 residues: CASSYTKNTEAFF. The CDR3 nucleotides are TGTGCCAGCAGTTACACAAAGAACACTGAAGCTTTCTTT.

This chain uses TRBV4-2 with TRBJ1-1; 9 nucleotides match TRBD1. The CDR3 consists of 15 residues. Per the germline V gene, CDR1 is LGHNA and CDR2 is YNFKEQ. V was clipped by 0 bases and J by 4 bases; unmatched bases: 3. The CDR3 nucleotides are TGTGCCAGCAGCCAAGATGGGACAGGGCCCACTGAAGCTTTCTTT. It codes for CASSQDGTGPTEAFF.

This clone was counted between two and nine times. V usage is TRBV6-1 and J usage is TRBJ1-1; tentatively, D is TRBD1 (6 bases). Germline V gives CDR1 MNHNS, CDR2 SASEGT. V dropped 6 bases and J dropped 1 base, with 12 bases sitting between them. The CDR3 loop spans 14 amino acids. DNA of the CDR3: TGTGCCAGCAGCGAGGTGGGACAGAACACTGAAGCTTTCTTT. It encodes CASSEVGQNTEAFF.

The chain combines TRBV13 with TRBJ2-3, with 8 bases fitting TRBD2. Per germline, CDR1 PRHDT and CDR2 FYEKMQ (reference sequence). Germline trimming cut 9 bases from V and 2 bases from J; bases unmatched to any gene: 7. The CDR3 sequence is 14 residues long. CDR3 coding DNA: TGTGCCAGTGGCAGCGGGAGTGTCACAGATACGCAGTATTTT. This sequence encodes CASGSGSVTDTQYF.

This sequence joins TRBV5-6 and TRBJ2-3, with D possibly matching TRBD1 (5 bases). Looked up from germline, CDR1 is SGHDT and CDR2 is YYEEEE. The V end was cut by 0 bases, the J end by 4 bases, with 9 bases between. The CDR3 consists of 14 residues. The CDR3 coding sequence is TGTGCCAGCAGCTTGGTAGGCAGGGCAGATACGCAGTATTTT. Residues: CASSLVGRADTQYF.

The CDR3: CASSMNKDRWLTGANVLTF. CDR3 nucleotides: TGTGCCAGCAGCATGAATAAGGACAGGTGGTTGACTGGGGCCAACGTCCTGACTTTC. The gene calls are TRBV13 and TRBJ2-6; 7 nucleotides line up with TRBD1. In germline, CDR1 is PRHDT, CDR2 FYEKMQ (reference sequence). This CDR3 has 19 residues. The trim removed 5 bases at V and 2 bases at J, leaving 15 bases unmatched.

The DNA for the CDR3 is TGTGCCAGCAGGAGCCTTGTTGCAACTAATGAAAAACTGTTTTTT. Amino acid sequence: CASRSLVATNEKLFF. The V call is TRBV27, the J call TRBJ1-4; no definite D call. Trimming removed 6 bases from V and 0 bases from J, with 11 bases in between. The CDR3 consists of 15 residues. Germline CDR1 is MNHEY and CDR2 is SMNVEV (reference sequence).

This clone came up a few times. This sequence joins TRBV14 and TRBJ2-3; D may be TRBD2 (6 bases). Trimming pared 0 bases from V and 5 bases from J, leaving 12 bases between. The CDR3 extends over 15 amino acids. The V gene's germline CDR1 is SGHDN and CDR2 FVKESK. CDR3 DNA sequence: TGTGCCAGCAGCCAAGACCCTGGGGGAGGAGATACGCAGTATTTT. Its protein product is CASSQDPGGGDTQYF.

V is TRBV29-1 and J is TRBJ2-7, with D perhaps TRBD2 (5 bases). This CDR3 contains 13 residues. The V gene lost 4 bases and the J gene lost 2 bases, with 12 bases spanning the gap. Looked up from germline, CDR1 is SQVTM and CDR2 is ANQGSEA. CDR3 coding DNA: TGCAGCGTTGGTGGGAGTCAAACCTACGAGCAGTACTTC. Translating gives CSVGGSQTYEQYF.

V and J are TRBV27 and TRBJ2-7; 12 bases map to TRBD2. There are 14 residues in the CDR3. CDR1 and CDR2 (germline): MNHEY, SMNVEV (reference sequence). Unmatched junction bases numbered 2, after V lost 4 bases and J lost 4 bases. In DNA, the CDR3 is TGTGCCAGCAGTTCCCTAGCGGGAGGGTACGAGCAGTACTTC. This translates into CASSSLAGGYEQYF.

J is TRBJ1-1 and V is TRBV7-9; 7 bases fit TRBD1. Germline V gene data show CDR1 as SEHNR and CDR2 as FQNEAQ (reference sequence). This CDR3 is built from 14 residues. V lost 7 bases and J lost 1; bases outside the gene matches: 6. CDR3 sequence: CASTWAGGNTEAFF. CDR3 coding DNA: TGTGCCAGCACCTGGGCAGGGGGGAACACTGAAGCTTTCTTT.

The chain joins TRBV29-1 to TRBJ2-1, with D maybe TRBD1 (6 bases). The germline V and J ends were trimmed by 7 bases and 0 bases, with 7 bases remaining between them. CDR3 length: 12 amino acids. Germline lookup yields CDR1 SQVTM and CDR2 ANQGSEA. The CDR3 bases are TGCAGCGGGGGGCGCTCCTACAATGAGCAGTTCTTC. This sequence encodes CSGGRSYNEQFF.

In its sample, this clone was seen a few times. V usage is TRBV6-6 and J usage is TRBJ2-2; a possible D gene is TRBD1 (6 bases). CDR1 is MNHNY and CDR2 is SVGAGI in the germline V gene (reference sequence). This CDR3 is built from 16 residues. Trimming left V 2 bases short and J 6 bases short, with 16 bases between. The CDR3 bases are TGTGCCAGCAGTTACCGGACAGCCGGAGGTGCCGGGGAGCTGTTTTTT. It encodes CASSYRTAGGAGELFF.

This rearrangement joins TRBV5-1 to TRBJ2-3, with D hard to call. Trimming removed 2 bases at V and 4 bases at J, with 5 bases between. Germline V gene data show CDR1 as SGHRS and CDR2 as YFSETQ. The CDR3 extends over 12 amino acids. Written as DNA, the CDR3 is TGCGCCAGCAGCTTATCGGCAGATACGCAGTATTTT. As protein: CASSLSADTQYF. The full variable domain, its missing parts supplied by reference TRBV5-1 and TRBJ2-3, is KAGVTQTPRYLIKTRGQQVTLSCSPISGHRSVSWYQQTPGQGLQFLFEYFSETQRNKGNFPGRFSGRQFSNSRSEMNVSTLELGDSALYLCASSLSADTQYFGPGTRLTVL.

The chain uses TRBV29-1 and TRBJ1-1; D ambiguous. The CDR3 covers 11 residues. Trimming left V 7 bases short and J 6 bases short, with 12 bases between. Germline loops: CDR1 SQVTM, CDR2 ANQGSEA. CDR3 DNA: TGCAGCGAGGAACCAAGCGCTGAAGCTTTCTTT. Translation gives CSEEPSAEAFF.

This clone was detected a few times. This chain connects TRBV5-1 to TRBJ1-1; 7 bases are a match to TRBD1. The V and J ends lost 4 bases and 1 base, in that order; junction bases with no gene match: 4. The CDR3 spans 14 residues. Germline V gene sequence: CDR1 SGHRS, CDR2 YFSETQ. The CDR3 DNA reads TGCGCCAGCAGCAGCTCAGGGGGGAACACTGAAGCTTTCTTT. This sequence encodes CASSSSGGNTEAFF.

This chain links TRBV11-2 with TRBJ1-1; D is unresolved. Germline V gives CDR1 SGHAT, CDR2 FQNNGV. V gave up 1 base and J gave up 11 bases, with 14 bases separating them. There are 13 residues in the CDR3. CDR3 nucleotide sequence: TGTGCCAGCAGCTTAGTTCTTGGGAGGGCTGCTTTCTTT. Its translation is CASSLVLGRAAFF.

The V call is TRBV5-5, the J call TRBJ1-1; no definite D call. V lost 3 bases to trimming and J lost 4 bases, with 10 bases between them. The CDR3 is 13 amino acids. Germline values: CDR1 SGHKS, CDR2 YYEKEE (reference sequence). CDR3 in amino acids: CASSSEESTEAFF. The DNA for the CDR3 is TGTGCCAGCAGCTCGGAGGAAAGCACTGAAGCTTTCTTT.

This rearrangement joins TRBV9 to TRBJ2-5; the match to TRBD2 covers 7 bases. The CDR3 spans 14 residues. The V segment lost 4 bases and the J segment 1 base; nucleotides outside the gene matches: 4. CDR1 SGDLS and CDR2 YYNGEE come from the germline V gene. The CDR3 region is CASSLGLLQETQYF. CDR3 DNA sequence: TGTGCCAGCAGCCTGGGACTACTCCAAGAGACCCAGTACTTC.

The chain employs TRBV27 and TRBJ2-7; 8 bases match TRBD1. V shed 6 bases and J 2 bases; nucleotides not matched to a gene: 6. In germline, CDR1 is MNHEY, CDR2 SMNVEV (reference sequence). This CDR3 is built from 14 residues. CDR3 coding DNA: TGTGCCAGCAGCTTCCAGGGGGCTGCCTACGAGCAGTACTTC. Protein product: CASSFQGAAYEQYF.

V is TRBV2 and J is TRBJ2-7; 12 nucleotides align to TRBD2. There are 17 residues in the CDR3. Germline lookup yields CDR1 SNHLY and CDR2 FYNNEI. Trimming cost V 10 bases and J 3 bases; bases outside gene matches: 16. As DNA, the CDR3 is TGTGCCATGCTAGCGGGAGGGGGTCCAACCAGATACTACGAGCAGTACTTC. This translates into CAMLAGGGPTRYYEQYF.